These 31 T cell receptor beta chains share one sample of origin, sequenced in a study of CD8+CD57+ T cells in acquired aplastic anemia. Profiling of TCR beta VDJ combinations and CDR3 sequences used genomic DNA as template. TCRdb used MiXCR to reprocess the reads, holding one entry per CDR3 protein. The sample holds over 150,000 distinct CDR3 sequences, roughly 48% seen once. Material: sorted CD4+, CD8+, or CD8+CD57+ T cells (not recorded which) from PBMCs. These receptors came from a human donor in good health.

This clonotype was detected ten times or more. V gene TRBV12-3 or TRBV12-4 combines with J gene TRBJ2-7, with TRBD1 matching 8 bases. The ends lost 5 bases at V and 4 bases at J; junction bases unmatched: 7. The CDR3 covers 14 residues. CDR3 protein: CASSTGQGWYEQYF. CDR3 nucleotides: TGTGCCAGCAGTACCGGACAGGGATGGTACGAGCAGTACTTC.

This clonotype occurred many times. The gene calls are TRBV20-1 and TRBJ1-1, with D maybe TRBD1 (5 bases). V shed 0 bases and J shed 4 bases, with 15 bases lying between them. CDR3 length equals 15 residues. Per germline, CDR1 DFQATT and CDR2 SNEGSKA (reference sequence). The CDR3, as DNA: TGCAGTGCTAGAGATATAGGAGGGGCCGGCACTGAAGCTTTCTTT. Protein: CSARDIGGAGTEAFF.

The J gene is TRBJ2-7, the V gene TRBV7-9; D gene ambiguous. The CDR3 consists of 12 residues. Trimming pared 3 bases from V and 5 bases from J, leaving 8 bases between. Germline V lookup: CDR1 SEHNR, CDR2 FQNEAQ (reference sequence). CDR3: CASSFGDHEQYF. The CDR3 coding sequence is TGTGCCAGCAGCTTTGGTGACCACGAGCAGTACTTC.

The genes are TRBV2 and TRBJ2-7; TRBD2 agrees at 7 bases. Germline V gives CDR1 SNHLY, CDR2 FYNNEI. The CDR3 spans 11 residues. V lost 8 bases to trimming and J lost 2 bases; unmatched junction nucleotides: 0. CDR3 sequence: CASGTTYEQYF. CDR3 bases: TGTGCCAGCGGGACTACCTACGAGCAGTACTTC.

CDR3 sequence (DNA): TGTGCCAGCAGTTCGAGATTTAGCACAGATACGCAGTATTTT. Protein sequence: CASSSRFSTDTQYF. The chain joins TRBV28 to TRBJ2-3; D ambiguous. CDR1 is MDHEN and CDR2 is SYDVKM in the germline V gene. This CDR3 spans 14 amino acids. The V gene lost 4 bases and the J gene lost 0 bases, with 8 bases spanning the gap.

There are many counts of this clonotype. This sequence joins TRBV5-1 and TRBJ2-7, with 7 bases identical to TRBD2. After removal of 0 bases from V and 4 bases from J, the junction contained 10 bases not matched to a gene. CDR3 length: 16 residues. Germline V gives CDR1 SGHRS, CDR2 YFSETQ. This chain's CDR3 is CASSLGGSGGGYEQYF. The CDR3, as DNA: TGCGCCAGCAGCTTGGGCGGATCGGGGGGTGGGTACGAGCAGTACTTC.

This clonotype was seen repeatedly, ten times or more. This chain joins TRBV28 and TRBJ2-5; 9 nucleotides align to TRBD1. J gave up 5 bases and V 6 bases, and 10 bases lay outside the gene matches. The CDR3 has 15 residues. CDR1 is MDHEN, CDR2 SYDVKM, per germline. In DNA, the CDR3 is TGTGCCAGCAGCTCCCCGGGACAGGGCTTGGAGACCCAGTACTTC. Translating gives CASSSPGQGLETQYF.

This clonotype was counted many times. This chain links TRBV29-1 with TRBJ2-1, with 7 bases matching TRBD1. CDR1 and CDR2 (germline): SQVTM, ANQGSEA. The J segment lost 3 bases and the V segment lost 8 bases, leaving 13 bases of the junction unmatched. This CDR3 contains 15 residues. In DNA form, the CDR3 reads TGCAGCTTCTTCGTAGGGGGCGAGTTCTACAATGAGCAGTTCTTC. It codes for CSFFVGGEFYNEQFF.

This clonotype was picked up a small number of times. The CDR3 bases are TGTGCCTGGAGCCCCGGCGGGGCGTATGGCTACACCTTC. This sequence encodes CAWSPGGAYGYTF. This chain uses TRBV30 with TRBJ1-2; D may be TRBD1 (5 bases). CDR1 and CDR2 (germline): GTSNPN, SVGIG (reference sequence). This CDR3 contains 13 residues. V lost 3 bases to trimming and J lost 5 bases, with 13 bases between them.

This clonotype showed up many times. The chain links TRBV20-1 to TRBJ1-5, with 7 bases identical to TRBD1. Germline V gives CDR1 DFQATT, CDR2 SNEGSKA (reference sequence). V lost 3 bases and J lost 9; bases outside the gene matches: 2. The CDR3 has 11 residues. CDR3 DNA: TGCAGTGCTAGCAGACAGGGGCCCCAGCATTTT. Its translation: CSASRQGPQHF.

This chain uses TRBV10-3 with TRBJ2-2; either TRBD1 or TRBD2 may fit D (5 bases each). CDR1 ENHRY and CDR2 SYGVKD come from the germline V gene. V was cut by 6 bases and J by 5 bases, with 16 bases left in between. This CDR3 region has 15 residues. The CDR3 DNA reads TGTGCCATCAGCTGGGACCCCCGAGGGACCGGGGAGCTGTTTTTT. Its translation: CAISWDPRGTGELFF.

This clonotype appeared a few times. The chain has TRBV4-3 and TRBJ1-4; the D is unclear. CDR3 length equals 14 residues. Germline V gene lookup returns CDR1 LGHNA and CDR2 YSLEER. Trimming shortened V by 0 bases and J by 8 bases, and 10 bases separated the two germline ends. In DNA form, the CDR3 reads TGCGCCAGCAGCCAAGATTCGGGTAGGGAAAAACTGTTTTTT. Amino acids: CASSQDSGREKLFF.

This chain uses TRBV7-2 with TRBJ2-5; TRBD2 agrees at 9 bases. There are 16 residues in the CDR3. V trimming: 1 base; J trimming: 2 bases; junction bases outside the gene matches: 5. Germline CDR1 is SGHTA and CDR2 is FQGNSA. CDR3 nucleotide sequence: TGTGCCAGCAGCTTAGGACGGGCGGGAGGGCAAGAGACCCAGTACTTC. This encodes CASSLGRAGGQETQYF.

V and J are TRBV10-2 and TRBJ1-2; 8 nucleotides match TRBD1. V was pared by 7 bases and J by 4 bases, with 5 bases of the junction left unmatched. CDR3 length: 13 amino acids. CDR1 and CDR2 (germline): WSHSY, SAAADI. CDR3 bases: TGCGCCAGCATAGGACAGGGAGGCTATGGCTACACCTTC. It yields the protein CASIGQGGYGYTF.

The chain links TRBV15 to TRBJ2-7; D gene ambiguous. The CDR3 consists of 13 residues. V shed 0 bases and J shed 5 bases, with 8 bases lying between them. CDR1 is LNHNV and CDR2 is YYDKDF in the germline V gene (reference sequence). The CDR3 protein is CATSRDLAHEQYF. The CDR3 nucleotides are TGTGCCACCAGCAGAGATTTAGCACACGAGCAGTACTTC. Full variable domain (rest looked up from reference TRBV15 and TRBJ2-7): DAMVIQNPRYQVTQFGKPVTLSCSQTLNHNVMYWYQQKSSQAPKLLFHYYDKDFNNEADTPDNFQSRRPNTSFCFLDIRSPGLGDTAMYLCATSRDLAHEQYFGPGTRLTVT.

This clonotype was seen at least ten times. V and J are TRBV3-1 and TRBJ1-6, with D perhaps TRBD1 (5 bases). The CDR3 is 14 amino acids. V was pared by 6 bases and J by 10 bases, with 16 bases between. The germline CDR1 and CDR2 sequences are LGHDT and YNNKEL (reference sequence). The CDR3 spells CASSPGRGLSPLHF. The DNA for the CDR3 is TGTGCCAGCAGTCCCGGACGGGGCTTGTCACCCCTCCACTTT.

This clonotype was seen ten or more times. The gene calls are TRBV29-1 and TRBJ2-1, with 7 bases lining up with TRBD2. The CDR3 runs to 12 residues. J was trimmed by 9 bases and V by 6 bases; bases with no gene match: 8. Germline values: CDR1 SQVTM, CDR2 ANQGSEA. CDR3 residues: CSVIRGRGEQFF. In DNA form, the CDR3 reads TGCAGCGTCATCCGAGGGAGGGGTGAGCAGTTCTTC.

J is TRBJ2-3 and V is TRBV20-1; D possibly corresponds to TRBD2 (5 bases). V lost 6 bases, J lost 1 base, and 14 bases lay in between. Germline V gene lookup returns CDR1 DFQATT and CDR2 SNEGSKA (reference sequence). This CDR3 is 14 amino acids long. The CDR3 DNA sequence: TGCAGTGCCAGCACCACTAGAGGCACAGATACGCAGTATTTT. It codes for CSASTTRGTDTQYF.

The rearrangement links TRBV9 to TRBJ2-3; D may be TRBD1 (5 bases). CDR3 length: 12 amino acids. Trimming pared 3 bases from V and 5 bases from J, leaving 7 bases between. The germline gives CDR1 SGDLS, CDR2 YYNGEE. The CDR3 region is CASSAGIDTQYF. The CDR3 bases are TGTGCCAGCAGCGCAGGGATAGATACGCAGTATTTT.

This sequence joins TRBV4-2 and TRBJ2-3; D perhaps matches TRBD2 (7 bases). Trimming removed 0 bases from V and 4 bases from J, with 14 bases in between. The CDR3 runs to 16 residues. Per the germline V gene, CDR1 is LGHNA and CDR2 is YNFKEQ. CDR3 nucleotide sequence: TGTGCCAGCAGCCAAGATCTACGGGGGGCCCCAGATACGCAGTATTTT. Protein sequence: CASSQDLRGAPDTQYF.

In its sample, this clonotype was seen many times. The DNA for the CDR3 is TGTGCCAGCAGCTTAGTAGAGGGGACATTGAATGGCTACACCTTC. Its protein product is CASSLVEGTLNGYTF. The gene calls are TRBV7-2 and TRBJ1-2; TRBD1 might be the D (6 bases). Germline-derived CDR1 and CDR2 are SGHTA and FQGNSA. The CDR3 runs to 15 residues. V lost 1 base and J 6 bases, leaving 15 bases between the germline ends.

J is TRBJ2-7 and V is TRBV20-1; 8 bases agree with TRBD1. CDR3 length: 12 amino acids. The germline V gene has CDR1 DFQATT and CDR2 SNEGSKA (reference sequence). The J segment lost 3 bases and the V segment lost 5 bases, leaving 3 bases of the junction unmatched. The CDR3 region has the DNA TGCAGTGCTGGGACAGGACACTACGAGCAGTACTTC. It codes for CSAGTGHYEQYF.

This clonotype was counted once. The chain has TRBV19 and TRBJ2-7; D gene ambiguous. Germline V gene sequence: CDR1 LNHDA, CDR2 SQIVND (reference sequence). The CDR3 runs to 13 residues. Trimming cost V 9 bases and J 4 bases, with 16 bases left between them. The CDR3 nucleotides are TGTGCCAGAAGAGACCGTCCAACATACGAGCAGTACTTC. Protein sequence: CARRDRPTYEQYF. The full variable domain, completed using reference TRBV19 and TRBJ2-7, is DGGITQSPKYLFRKEGQNVTLSCEQNLNHDAMYWYRQDPGQGLRLIYYSQIVNDFQKGDIAEGYSVSREKKESFPLTVTSAQKNPTAFYLCARRDRPTYEQYFGPGTRLTVT.

CDR3 in DNA: TGTGCCAGCAGCTCCGGGACTAGCGGGTACTACGAGCAGTACTTC. This sequence encodes CASSSGTSGYYEQYF. The V call is TRBV7-2, the J call TRBJ2-7; 12 nucleotides align to TRBD2. This CDR3 has 15 residues. CDR1 is SGHTA and CDR2 is FQGNSA in the germline V gene. The V gene end was trimmed by 4 bases and the J gene end by 3 bases; junction bases not matched to a gene: 4.

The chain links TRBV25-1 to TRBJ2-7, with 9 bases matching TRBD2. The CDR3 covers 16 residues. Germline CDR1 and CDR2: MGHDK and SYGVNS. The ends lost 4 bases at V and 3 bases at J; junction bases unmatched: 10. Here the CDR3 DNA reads TGTGCCAGCAGTGTACTTGGGTCTAGCGGGAACTACGAGCAGTACTTC. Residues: CASSVLGSSGNYEQYF.

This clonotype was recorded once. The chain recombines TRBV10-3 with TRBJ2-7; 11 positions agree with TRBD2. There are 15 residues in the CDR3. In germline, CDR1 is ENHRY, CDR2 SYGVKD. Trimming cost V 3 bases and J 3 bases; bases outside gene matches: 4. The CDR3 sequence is CAISDGGLADYEQYF. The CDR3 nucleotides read TGTGCCATCAGTGATGGGGGACTAGCGGACTACGAGCAGTACTTC.

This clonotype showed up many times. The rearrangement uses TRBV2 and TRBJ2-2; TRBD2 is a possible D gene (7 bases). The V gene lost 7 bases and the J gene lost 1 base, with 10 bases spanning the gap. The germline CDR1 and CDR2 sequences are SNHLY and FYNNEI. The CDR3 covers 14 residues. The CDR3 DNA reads TGTGCCAGCATAGGGGGGGAGAACACCGGGGAGCTGTTTTTT. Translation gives CASIGGENTGELFF.

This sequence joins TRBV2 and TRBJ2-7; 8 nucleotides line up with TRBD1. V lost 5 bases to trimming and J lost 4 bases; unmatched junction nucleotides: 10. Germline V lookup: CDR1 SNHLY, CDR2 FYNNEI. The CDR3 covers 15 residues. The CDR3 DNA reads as TGTGCCAGCAGTCCCGAGGGACAGGTTGGATACGAGCAGTACTTC. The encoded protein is CASSPEGQVGYEQYF.

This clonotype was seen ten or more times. CDR3 sequence (DNA): TGTGCCAGCCCCGCAAGGGGGAAAACTGAAGCTTTCTTT. Translated: CASPARGKTEAFF. V is TRBV6-1 and J is TRBJ1-1; perhaps TRBD1 as D (6 bases). CDR3 length: 13 residues. V lost 8 bases, J lost 5 bases, and 15 bases lay in between. Germline assignment: CDR1 MNHNS and CDR2 SASEGT.

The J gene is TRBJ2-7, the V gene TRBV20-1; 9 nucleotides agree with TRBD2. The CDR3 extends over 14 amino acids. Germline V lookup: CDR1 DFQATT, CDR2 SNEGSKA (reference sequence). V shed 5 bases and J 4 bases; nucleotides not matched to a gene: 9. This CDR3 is CSASSGKSLYEQYF. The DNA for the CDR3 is TGCAGTGCTTCTAGCGGGAAGTCCCTATACGAGCAGTACTTC.

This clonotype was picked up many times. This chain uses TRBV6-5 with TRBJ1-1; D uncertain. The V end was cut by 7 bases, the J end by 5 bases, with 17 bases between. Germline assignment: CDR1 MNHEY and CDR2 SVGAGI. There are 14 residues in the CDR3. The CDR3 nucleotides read TGTGCCAGCAACAAGGGAGAAGGATATACTGAAGCTTTCTTT. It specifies CASNKGEGYTEAFF.